These T cell receptor beta chains were read from a single sample in a study of control samples from healthy donors and cancer patients. Profiling relied on immunoSEQ multiplex PCR, and the TCRdb table lists in-frame clones only, not all of them. The table lists more than 100,000 clones, 80% to 95% of them singletons. Sequenced input: blood. The receptors originated from a man aged 18 to 35 in good health. The CDR3 runs from the conserved cysteine through the conserved F or W. Each record gives: V gene, J gene, CDR3 protein.

V: TRBV19
J: TRBJ2-2
CDR3: CASSISAINTGELFF

V: TRBV6-6
J: TRBJ1-3
CDR3: CASSPPQRRVFSGNTIYF

V: TRBV4-1
J: TRBJ1-2
CDR3: CASRVQPPQGVSYGYTF

V: TRBV24-1
J: TRBJ2-7
CDR3: CATSPPGIHEQYF

V: TRBV4-1
J: TRBJ1-5
CDR3: CASSQGGTGVQPQHF

V: TRBV19
J: TRBJ2-4
CDR3: CASSIGGLQNIQYF

V: TRBV18
J: TRBJ1-6
CDR3: CASSPIQGESPLHF

V: TRBV5-1
J: TRBJ2-2
CDR3: CASNIGLAGTGELFF

V: TRBV13
J: TRBJ1-3
CDR3: CASSFTGKTGNTIYF

V: TRBV30
J: TRBJ2-5
CDR3: CAWKVGGTATQYF

V: TRBV18
J: TRBJ1-4
CDR3: CASSPRSGTNEKLFF

V: TRBV6-5
J: TRBJ1-2
CDR3: CASSYRRHLSNYGYTF

V: TRBV19
J: TRBJ2-7
CDR3: CASSIQGNSYEQYF

V: TRBV6-1
J: TRBJ2-1
CDR3: CASSEAGGYNEQFF

V: TRBV20-1
J: TRBJ2-5
CDR3: CSASGAWVQGTQYF

V: TRBV12-5
J: TRBJ1-2
CDR3: CASGLVLGNRGDYGYTF

V: TRBV2
J: TRBJ2-7
CDR3: CARGRGGYEQYF

V: TRBV5-1
J: TRBJ1-4
CDR3: CASSLEVAGGRKLFF

V: TRBV4-1
J: TRBJ2-3
CDR3: CASSQERISTDTQYF

V: TRBV4-1
J: TRBJ2-5
CDR3: CASSQGNGVQKTQYF

V: TRBV6-1
J: TRBJ1-6
CDR3: CASSGPPGQYNSPLHF

V: TRBV7-9
J: TRBJ2-3
CDR3: CASSLGLAGDGDTQYF

V: TRBV16
J: TRBJ1-3
CDR3: CASSTLPGQIDSGNTIYF

V: TRBV6-1
J: TRBJ1-6
CDR3: CASSEVAGTINSPLHF

V: TRBV3-1/TRBV3-2
J: TRBJ2-2
CDR3: CASSQEERLLVRGTGELFF

V: TRBV5-1
J: TRBJ1-5
CDR3: CASSPAGGGNQPQHF

V: TRBV4-2
J: TRBJ1-5
CDR3: CASSQASRGPGQPQHF

V: TRBV4-1
J: TRBJ1-1
CDR3: CASRGTGKGTEAFF

V: TRBV12-3/TRBV12-4
J: TRBJ1-2
CDR3: CASSLRRGGDTDF

V: TRBV5-1
J: TRBJ1-2
CDR3: CASSLPPGQSYGYTF

V: TRBV4-1
J: TRBJ2-4
CDR3: CASSRGGDEDIQYF

V: TRBV2
J: TRBJ1-2
CDR3: CASRGFRDRDYGYTF

V: TRBV10-3
J: TRBJ1-4
CDR3: CAISESTRTLGEKLFF

V: TRBV10-2
J: TRBJ1-1
CDR3: CASNPTGKGTEAFF

V: TRBV9
J: TRBJ2-4
CDR3: CASSVDGTDENIQYF

V: TRBV5-6
J: TRBJ1-2
CDR3: CASSPHRETNYGYTF

V: TRBV5-5
J: TRBJ2-6
CDR3: CASSFGPSVSGANVLTF

V: TRBV19
J: TRBJ2-7
CDR3: CASSAGGSYEQYF

V: TRBV24-1
J: TRBJ1-1
CDR3: CATSDLLGAAFF

V: TRBV10-3
J: TRBJ1-1
CDR3: CAISQGLNTEAFF

V: TRBV2
J: TRBJ1-1
CDR3: CASSRETATTEAFF

V: TRBV27
J: TRBJ2-1
CDR3: CASSSTSEDEQFF

V: TRBV29-1
J: TRBJ2-1
CDR3: CSVARRTGAYNEQFF

V: TRBV7-9
J: TRBJ1-2
CDR3: CASSAGQVYGYTF

V: TRBV7-2
J: TRBJ2-3
CDR3: CASSLLGDTQYF

V: TRBV23-1
J: TRBJ2-2
CDR3: CASSQWPGGTGELFF

V: TRBV5-1
J: TRBJ2-7
CDR3: CASSLVAGGTYEQYF

V: TRBV6-5
J: TRBJ2-1
CDR3: CASRNRADEQFF

V: TRBV9
J: TRBJ1-1
CDR3: CASSDDLGAGTEAFF

V: TRBV5-1
J: TRBJ1-1
CDR3: CASSLRATEAFF